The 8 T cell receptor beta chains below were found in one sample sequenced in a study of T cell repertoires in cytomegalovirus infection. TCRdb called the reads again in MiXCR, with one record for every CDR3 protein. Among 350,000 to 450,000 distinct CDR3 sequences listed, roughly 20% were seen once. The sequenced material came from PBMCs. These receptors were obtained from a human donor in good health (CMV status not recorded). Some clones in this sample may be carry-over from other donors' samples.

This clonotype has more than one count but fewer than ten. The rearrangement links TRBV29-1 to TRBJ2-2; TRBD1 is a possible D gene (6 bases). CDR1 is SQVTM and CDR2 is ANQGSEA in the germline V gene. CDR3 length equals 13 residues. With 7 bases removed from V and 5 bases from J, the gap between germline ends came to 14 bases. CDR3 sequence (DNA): TGCAGCGGGCAGGACAGCCTTACCGGGGAGCTGTTTTTT. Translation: CSGQDSLTGELFF.

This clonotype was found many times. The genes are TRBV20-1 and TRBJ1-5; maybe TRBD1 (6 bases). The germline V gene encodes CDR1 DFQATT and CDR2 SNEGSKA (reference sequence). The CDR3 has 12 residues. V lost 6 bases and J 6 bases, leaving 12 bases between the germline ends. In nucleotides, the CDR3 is TGCAGTGCACTACAGGGATCTCAGCCCCAGCATTTT. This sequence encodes CSALQGSQPQHF.

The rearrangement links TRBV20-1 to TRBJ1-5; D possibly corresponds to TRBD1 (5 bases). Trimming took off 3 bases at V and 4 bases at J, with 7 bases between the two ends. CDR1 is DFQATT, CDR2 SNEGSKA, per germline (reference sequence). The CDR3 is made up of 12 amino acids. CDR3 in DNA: TGCAGTGCTAGGACAGTTAATCAGCCCCAGCATTTT. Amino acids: CSARTVNQPQHF.

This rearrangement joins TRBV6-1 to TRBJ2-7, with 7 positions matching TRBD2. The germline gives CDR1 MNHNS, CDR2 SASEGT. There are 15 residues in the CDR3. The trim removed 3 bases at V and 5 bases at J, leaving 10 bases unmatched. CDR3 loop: CASSEASAGRDEQYF. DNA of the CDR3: TGTGCCAGCAGTGAGGCCTCGGCAGGGAGGGACGAGCAGTACTTC.

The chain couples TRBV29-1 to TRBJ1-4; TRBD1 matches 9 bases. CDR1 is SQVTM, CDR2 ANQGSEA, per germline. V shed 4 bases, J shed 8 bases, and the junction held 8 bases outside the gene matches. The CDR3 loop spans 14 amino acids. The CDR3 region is CSVARTGVGEKLFF. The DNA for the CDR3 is TGCAGCGTTGCGAGGACAGGGGTCGGCGAAAAACTGTTTTTT.

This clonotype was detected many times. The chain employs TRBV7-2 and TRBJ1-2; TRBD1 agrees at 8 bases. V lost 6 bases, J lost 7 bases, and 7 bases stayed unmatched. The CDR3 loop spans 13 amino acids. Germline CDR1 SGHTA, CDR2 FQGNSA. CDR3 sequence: CASSMTGESGYTF. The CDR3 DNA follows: TGTGCCAGCAGTATGACAGGGGAGTCTGGCTACACCTTC.

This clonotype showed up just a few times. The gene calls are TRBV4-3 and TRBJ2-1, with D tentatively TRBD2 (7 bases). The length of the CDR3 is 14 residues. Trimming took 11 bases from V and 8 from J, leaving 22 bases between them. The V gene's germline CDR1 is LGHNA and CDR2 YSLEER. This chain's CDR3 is CASKEVSGGDEQFF. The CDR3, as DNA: TGCGCCTCCAAGGAGGTGTCGGGGGGCGATGAGCAGTTCTTC.

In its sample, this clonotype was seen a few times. CDR3 nucleotide sequence: TGTGCCAGCAGTTCATCGACAGGGCCCGGGCAGCCCCAGCATTTT. Its translation: CASSSSTGPGQPQHF. V is TRBV27 and J is TRBJ1-5, with 7 bases aligning to TRBD1. V lost 4 bases, J lost 7 bases, and 10 bases stayed unmatched. Germline assignment: CDR1 MNHEY and CDR2 SMNVEV (reference sequence). The length of the CDR3 is 15 residues.